A single count supports the clone carrying this T cell receptor (beta chain). Original analysis: Using reference gene primer amplification, nucleated cell counts were estimated. This table comes from immunoSEQ multiplex PCR, and its TCRdb copy is limited to in-frame clones, with some not included. V, J and clone size derive from that table, while D and trimming were established from the DNA sequence. The repertoire includes fewer than 70,000 clones, approximately 86% of them detected once, and roughly 1.4% sits in the top ten. Germline assignment: CDR1 MNHNS and CDR2 SASEGT. Between the trimmed V and J ends, which lost 3 bases and 6 bases, there was a span of 17 bases. This CDR3 comprises 15 residues. This record belongs to a study of blood T cell repertoires in COVID-19. Overall study context: Samples taken during acute and convalescent COVID-19 were collected in the United States, Italy and Spain. Sample material is recorded as cDNA or gDNA derived from T cells, B-cell-depleted T cells, or PBMCs.

The chain links TRBV6-1 to TRBJ1-1; perhaps TRBD1 as D (5 bases). The source material was peripheral blood. The clonotype comes from a woman aged 60 to 75 with acute or convalescent COVID-19. This CDR3 reads CASSDGFQGIAEAFF. CDR3 in DNA: TGTGCCAGCAGTGATGGGTTTCAGGGTATAGCTGAAGCTTTCTTT.